This T cell receptor (beta chain) was documented in a study of blood T cell repertoires in COVID-19. TCRdb's table, derived via immunoSEQ multiplex PCR, lists solely in-frame clones and lacks some. The data hold about 430,000 clones, with about 88% observed a single time. Sequencing used PBMCs or T cells enriched from blood (not recorded which). The source of this sequence is a woman aged 18-30 years who had been exposed to COVID-19.

DNA for the CDR3: TGTGCCAGCAGCCCACTAACGAACACCGGGGAGCTGTTTTTT. The encoded protein is CASSPLTNTGELFF. This chain joins TRBV9 and TRBJ2-2; the D is unclear. The CDR3 loop spans 14 amino acids. Germline values: CDR1 SGDLS, CDR2 YYNGEE. V gave up 4 bases and J gave up 0 bases, with 7 bases separating them.